This TCR beta chain emerged from a study of blood T cell repertoires in COVID-19. The CDR3 contains 14 residues. V was cut by 3 bases and J by 9 bases, with 15 bases left in between. CDR1 is LGHDT and CDR2 is YNNKEL in the germline V gene (reference sequence). In the authors' methods: It was from reference gene primer amplification that nucleated cell counts were estimated. Profiling relied on immunoSEQ multiplex PCR, and the TCRdb table lists in-frame clones only, not all of them. The V and J calls and clone size are taken from that table; D and trimming were inferred from the DNA. The data hold roughly 230,000 clones, with roughly four fifths observed a single time. Donors were grouped by their self-reported clinical history.

This chain joins TRBV3-1 (or the pseudogene TRBV3-2) and TRBJ1-5, with a weak D call TRBD1 (5 bases). Material for sequencing was PBMCs or T cells enriched from blood (not recorded which). The clonotype comes from a man between 45 and 60 years old who had recovered from COVID-19. The CDR3 DNA reads as TGTGCCAGCAGCCAGGGGACGGGGGTCTCGCCCCAGCATTTT. Translation gives CASSQGTGVSPQHF.